This is a list of T cell receptor beta chains from one sample in a study of blood T cell repertoires in COVID-19. TCRdb's copy holds only in-frame clones and misses some; the assay was immunoSEQ multiplex PCR. This table has about 250,000 clones, 70% to 90% appearing once. The sample comprised peripheral blood. These TCRs come from a woman aged 25 to 39 with acute or convalescent COVID-19. The CDR3 runs from the conserved cysteine through the conserved F or W. D genes are given only for firm matches. Clone size is given for some rows only: seen once, a few or many times, or a class if the clone is expanded.

d_call: TRBD1
v_call: TRBV5-1
j_call: TRBJ2-3
clone_size: .
cdr3_aa: CASSLVQGAGTDTQYF
cdr3_nt: TGCGCCAGCAGCTTGGTTCAGGGGGCTGGCACAGATACGCAGTATTTT

d_call: TRBD2
v_call: TRBV6-5
j_call: TRBJ2-1
clone_size: .
cdr3_aa: CASSVGLAGKNEQFF
cdr3_nt: TGTGCCAGCAGCGTGGGACTAGCGGGTAAAAATGAGCAGTTCTTC

d_call: TRBD2
v_call: TRBV9
j_call: TRBJ2-3
clone_size: .
cdr3_aa: CASSARGGSTDTQYF
cdr3_nt: TGTGCCAGCAGCGCCCGGGGAGGGAGCACAGATACGCAGTATTTT

d_call: .
v_call: TRBV30
j_call: TRBJ1-2
clone_size: .
cdr3_aa: CAWSGGGYGYTF
cdr3_nt: TGTGCCTGGAGTGGAGGGGGTTATGGCTACACCTTC

d_call: TRBD2
v_call: TRBV30
j_call: TRBJ2-2
clone_size: .
cdr3_aa: CAWSVLGLAGDDGELFF
cdr3_nt: TGTGCCTGGAGTGTACTAGGACTAGCGGGGGACGACGGGGAGCTGTTTTTT

d_call: .
v_call: TRBV6-5
j_call: TRBJ2-5
clone_size: .
cdr3_aa: CASRDGLWEDQYF
cdr3_nt: TGTGCCAGCAGGGACGGATTGTGGGAGGACCAGTACTTC

d_call: .
v_call: TRBV6-1
j_call: TRBJ1-5
clone_size: .
cdr3_aa: CASSEIGRANQPQHF
cdr3_nt: TGTGCCAGCAGTGAAATCGGCAGGGCGAATCAGCCCCAGCATTTT

d_call: .
v_call: TRBV20-1
j_call: TRBJ1-3
clone_size: .
cdr3_aa: CSASSRVSGNTIYF
cdr3_nt: TGCAGTGCTAGTTCCCGGGTTTCCGGAAACACCATATATTTT

d_call: .
v_call: TRBV7-9
j_call: TRBJ2-1
clone_size: .
cdr3_aa: CASSSRNNEQFF
cdr3_nt: TGTGCCAGCAGCTCCAGAAACAATGAGCAGTTCTTC

d_call: .
v_call: TRBV6-2/TRBV6-3
j_call: TRBJ1-2
clone_size: .
cdr3_aa: CASSSMTLLFTNYGYTF
cdr3_nt: TGTGCCAGCAGCTCAATGACACTCTTATTTACTAACTATGGCTACACCTTC

d_call: .
v_call: TRBV5-1
j_call: TRBJ2-2
clone_size: .
cdr3_aa: CASSRRDTGELFF
cdr3_nt: TGCGCCAGCAGCCGCCGCGACACCGGGGAGCTGTTTTTT

d_call: TRBD2
v_call: TRBV9
j_call: TRBJ2-1
clone_size: .
cdr3_aa: CASSVAASGSFSLLYNEQFF
cdr3_nt: TGTGCCAGCAGCGTAGCTGCTAGCGGGAGCTTCTCTCTTCTTTACAATGAGCAGTTCTTC

d_call: .
v_call: TRBV4-3
j_call: TRBJ2-2
clone_size: once
cdr3_aa: CASSHQGLQRPGELFF
cdr3_nt: TGCGCCAGCAGCCACCAAGGACTACAGAGGCCCGGGGAGCTGTTTTTT

d_call: .
v_call: TRBV6-5
j_call: TRBJ2-3
clone_size: once
cdr3_aa: CASSYLAGVTDTQYF
cdr3_nt: TGTGCCAGCAGTTACCTGGCAGGGGTCACAGATACGCAGTATTTT

d_call: TRBD1
v_call: TRBV27
j_call: TRBJ2-7
clone_size: once
cdr3_aa: CASSINRGSYEQYF
cdr3_nt: TGTGCCAGCAGTATCAACAGGGGGTCCTACGAGCAGTACTTC

d_call: TRBD1
v_call: TRBV7-2
j_call: TRBJ2-2
clone_size: .
cdr3_aa: CASTHRGFGELFF
cdr3_nt: TGTGCCAGCACCCACAGGGGGTTCGGGGAGCTGTTTTTT

d_call: .
v_call: TRBV19
j_call: TRBJ2-1
clone_size: .
cdr3_aa: CASSISYYQPYNEQFF
cdr3_nt: TGTGCCAGTAGTATATCTTACTATCAACCCTACAATGAGCAGTTCTTC

d_call: TRBD2
v_call: TRBV7-8
j_call: TRBJ2-3
clone_size: .
cdr3_aa: CASSLLAGVATQYF
cdr3_nt: TGTGCCAGCAGCCTACTAGCGGGAGTAGCTACGCAGTATTTT

d_call: TRBD2
v_call: TRBV19
j_call: TRBJ2-1
clone_size: once
cdr3_aa: CASSRVAGAYNEQFF
cdr3_nt: TGTGCCAGTAGTAGAGTAGCGGGAGCCTACAATGAGCAGTTCTTC

d_call: TRBD2
v_call: TRBV7-2
j_call: TRBJ2-5
clone_size: .
cdr3_aa: CASRLSGAPTQYF
cdr3_nt: TGTGCCAGCAGACTTAGCGGGGCCCCTACCCAGTACTTC

d_call: TRBD2
v_call: TRBV7-9
j_call: TRBJ2-1
clone_size: .
cdr3_aa: CASSSGASGNYNEQFF
cdr3_nt: TGTGCCAGCAGCTCGGGGGCTAGCGGGAATTACAATGAGCAGTTCTTC